This T cell receptor (beta chain) appears in the sequencing data of a study of beta chain features in type 1 diabetes. Broader study findings: Type 1 diabetes patients had moderately but significantly shorter TCRB CDR3s in all four CD4+ subsets.

This clone has more than one count but fewer than ten. As yet, its antigen is unknown. The entirety of the isolated RNA underwent reverse transcription, so expressed TCRB transcripts were sequenced. Mean read depth for naive, central memory and regulatory T cell samples was about 3.6 million reads. Here immunoSEQ multiplex PCR was the method, and the copy in TCRdb shows in-frame clones only, minus some. The sample consists of some 350,000 clones, over 8.5% of them appearing once. This clonotype was obtained from a man aged 25 to 40 with type 1 diabetes. Sample: central memory CD4+ T cells from blood.

Here the CDR3 reads CASSSSSYTDTQYF. The CDR3 nucleotides are TGTGCCAGCAGCTCCAGTTCGTACACAGATACGCAGTATTTT. The gene calls are TRBV5-8 and TRBJ2-3; unclear D gene. The germline gives CDR1 SGHTS, CDR2 YDEGEE. The CDR3 length is 14 residues. V was shortened by 3 bases and J by 2 bases, with 10 bases between the two germline ends.